This entry is about one TCR beta chain. Its antigen is unidentified. The V gene's germline CDR1 is MNHEY and CDR2 SVGAGI. Trimming at V came to 2 bases and at J to 5 bases, leaving 14 bases not matched to a gene. This CDR3 has 18 amino acids. These data are taken from a study of blood T cells in healthy people across ages. The study's findings and limits: Considered underestimates were the diversity estimates obtained from one million T cells. Diversity was higher, and naive CD4+ cells more numerous, in long-lived donors than in aged donors.

Through a sample-barcoded 5' primer and a J-beta primer mix, a second PCR was run for about 6 to 12 cycles. TCRdb reprocessed the 5' RACE reads with MiXCR, giving one entry per CDR3 protein. The sample has about 1 million distinct CDR3 sequences, about 25% seen once. These data also formed part of another study, on T cells of mothers and their children. From that paper: The entire RNA extract went into cDNA synthesis at approximately 1.5 ug per 15 ul.

V and J are TRBV6-5 and TRBJ2-7; 11 bases are shared with TRBD1. The sequence derives from a girl aged 2-10 years in good health. The sequenced sample was blood. CDR3 coding DNA: TGTGCCAGCAGTTACCTCGGAACTCCGGGACAGGGGGGCAACGAGCAGTACTTC. Its protein is CASSYLGTPGQGGNEQYF.